The 9 T cell receptor beta chains below all came from one sample that was sequenced in a study of blood T cell repertoires in COVID-19. Sequencing was performed with immunoSEQ multiplex PCR; in TCRdb, only in-frame clones are kept and a portion is missing. The profile shows more than 150,000 clones, more than 75% of them singletons. The source material was peripheral blood. All receptors derive from a man in his forties with active or convalescent COVID-19.

The V and J genes are TRBV19 and TRBJ1-2; tentatively, D is TRBD1 (5 bases). This CDR3 contains 16 residues. V lost 4 bases, J lost 6 bases, and 21 bases lay in between. Germline CDR1 LNHDA, CDR2 SQIVND (reference sequence). The CDR3 DNA follows: TGTGCCAGTAGTACGACTAGACAGAGCCTACGTGATGGCTACACCTTC. It translates to CASSTTRQSLRDGYTF.

The chain employs TRBV11-3 and TRBJ2-1; weak D call: TRBD1 (5 bases). Germline V gene lookup returns CDR1 SGHNT and CDR2 YENEEA. The CDR3 has 18 amino acids. The V gene lost 2 bases and the J gene lost 0 bases, with 17 bases spanning the gap. CDR3 loop: CASSLQRGPATSYNEQFF. CDR3 nucleotide sequence: TGTGCCAGCAGCTTACAAAGGGGCCCAGCAACCTCCTACAATGAGCAGTTCTTC.

V usage is TRBV28 and J usage is TRBJ2-7; 9 nucleotides match TRBD1. CDR3 length: 15 amino acids. V was pared by 3 bases and J by 2 bases, with 5 bases of the junction left unmatched. Germline-derived CDR1 and CDR2 are MDHEN and SYDVKM. The DNA for the CDR3 is TGTGCCAGCAGTTTGGACAGGGGAGTTACCTACGAGCAGTACTTC. This encodes CASSLDRGVTYEQYF.

The chain couples TRBV6-5 to TRBJ1-5, with D perhaps TRBD1 (5 bases). The CDR3 has 14 amino acids. Germline values: CDR1 MNHEY, CDR2 SVGAGI. V was clipped by 8 bases and J by 2 bases, with 13 bases between them. The CDR3 DNA sequence: TGTGCCAGCGTGGTAGGGGCAGGCAATCAGCCCCAGCATTTT. The encoded protein is CASVVGAGNQPQHF.

V gene TRBV9 combines with J gene TRBJ1-1; TRBD1 agrees at 8 bases. Germline loops: CDR1 SGDLS, CDR2 YYNGEE. The CDR3 runs 15 residues. The J segment lost 0 bases and the V segment lost 4 bases, leaving 5 bases of the junction unmatched. The CDR3 here is CASSPRTGLNTEAFF. The CDR3 nucleotides are TGTGCCAGCAGCCCCCGGACAGGGTTGAACACTGAAGCTTTCTTT. The whole variable domain, filled in from reference TRBV9 and TRBJ1-1, reads DSGVTQTPKHLITATGQRVTLRCSPRSGDLSVYWYQQSLDQGLQFLIQYYNGEERAKGNILERFSAQQFPDLHSELNLSSLELGDSALYFCASSPRTGLNTEAFFGQGTRLTVV.

This chain connects TRBV7-6 to TRBJ2-3; TRBD2 agrees at 7 bases. This CDR3 is built from 15 residues. Looked up from germline, CDR1 is SGHVS and CDR2 is FNYEAQ. V lost 5 bases to trimming and J lost 1 base; unmatched junction nucleotides: 6. DNA of the CDR3: TGTGCCAGCAGCCATACCCGGGGGGGCACAGATACGCAGTATTTT. Its translation: CASSHTRGGTDTQYF.

This rearrangement joins TRBV19 to TRBJ2-1, with TRBD2 matching 8 bases. V was pared by 7 bases and J by 7 bases, with 6 bases of the junction left unmatched. Germline CDR1 and CDR2: LNHDA and SQIVND (reference sequence). There are 13 residues in the CDR3. Here the CDR3 DNA reads TGTGCCAGTATGCCGGGGGGGAAAAATGAGCAGTTCTTC. It specifies CASMPGGKNEQFF. Drawing the rest from reference TRBV19 and TRBJ2-1, the complete variable domain is DGGITQSPKYLFRKEGQNVTLSCEQNLNHDAMYWYRQDPGQGLRLIYYSQIVNDFQKGDIAEGYSVSREKKESFPLTVTSAQKNPTAFYLCASMPGGKNEQFFGPGTRLTVL.

This rearrangement joins TRBV7-8 to TRBJ2-1, with 11 bases fitting TRBD1. V gave up 7 bases and J gave up 4 bases; unmatched junction bases: 9. Germline CDR1 is SGHVS and CDR2 is FQNEAQ. There are 16 residues in the CDR3. DNA of the CDR3: TGTGCCAGCAACCAGGACAGGGGGCTACTTTACAATGAGCAGTTCTTC. Its translation: CASNQDRGLLYNEQFF.

V usage is TRBV2 and J usage is TRBJ2-7, with 9 nucleotides matching TRBD1. The CDR3 totals 14 residues. V was clipped by 7 bases and J by 2 bases; unmatched bases: 6. Germline V gives CDR1 SNHLY, CDR2 FYNNEI. CDR3 loop: CASTLTGGTYEQYF. CDR3 coding DNA: TGTGCCAGCACCCTGACAGGGGGTACCTACGAGCAGTACTTC.